What follows are 10 T cell receptor beta chains derived from one specimen sequenced in a study of blood T cell repertoires in COVID-19. Using immunoSEQ multiplex PCR, the repertoire was profiled, and TCRdb retains in-frame clones only, with some absent. This sample has some 260,000 clones; approximately 90% occur once, and the top ten carry about 1.6%. The sequenced sample was PBMCs or T cells enriched from blood (not recorded which). Receptors originate from a man between 35 and 55 years old who had recovered from COVID-19.

The rearrangement uses TRBV6-5 and TRBJ2-5; D is possibly TRBD2 (6 bases). Germline V CDR1 and CDR2: MNHEY, SVGAGI. V was pared by 2 bases and J by 7 bases, with 17 bases between. This CDR3 is built from 15 residues. The CDR3 DNA follows: TGTGCCAGCAGTTACCATGGGAGGTTTGGGGTGACCCAGTACTTC. Translating it yields CASSYHGRFGVTQYF.

Regarding this clone: The same CDR3 is also encoded by other DNA sequences in this sample. This rearrangement joins TRBV5-4 to TRBJ1-4; 8 bases are shared with TRBD1. The CDR3 sequence is 14 residues long. Unmatched junction bases numbered 2, after V lost 0 bases and J lost 7 bases. Looked up from germline, CDR1 is SGHNT and CDR2 is YYREEE (reference sequence). CDR3 DNA: TGTGCCAGCAGCTTGGGACAGGGGAGTGAAAAACTGTTTTTT. Amino acids: CASSLGQGSEKLFF.

This clone was counted once. V usage is TRBV6-6 and J usage is TRBJ2-1; D remains ambiguous. CDR1 is MNHNY, CDR2 SVGAGI, per germline (reference sequence). The length of the CDR3 is 15 residues. Trimming removed 0 bases at V and 5 bases at J, with 11 bases between. The CDR3 bases are TGTGCCAGCAGTTACTCGGTCAGTGTGAACAATGAGCAGTTCTTC. This translates into CASSYSVSVNNEQFF.

The chain couples TRBV7-3 to TRBJ2-1, with 8 bases lining up with TRBD2. Germline V lookup: CDR1 SGHTA, CDR2 FQGTGA. V shed 2 bases, J shed 7 bases, and the junction held 13 bases outside the gene matches. This CDR3 has 17 residues. Here the CDR3 reads CASSLPAGGGFGNEQFF. The CDR3 bases are TGTGCCAGCAGCTTACCCGCGGGGGGCGGGTTTGGGAATGAGCAGTTCTTC.

V gene TRBV5-4 combines with J gene TRBJ2-2, with D perhaps matching TRBD1 (5 bases). The CDR3 length is 13 residues. Trimming stripped 2 bases from V and 5 bases from J, with 7 bases between. Germline CDR1 is SGHNT and CDR2 is YYREEE (reference sequence). The CDR3 bases are TGTGCCAGCAGCTTTCAGGGTACCGGGGAGCTGTTTTTT. As protein: CASSFQGTGELFF.

This chain links TRBV6-4 with TRBJ2-3; 14 bases are a match to TRBD2. The trim removed 0 bases at V and 4 bases at J, leaving 0 bases unmatched. Germline loops: CDR1 MRHNA, CDR2 SNTAGT. CDR3 length equals 16 residues. Written as DNA, the CDR3 is TGTGCCAGCAGTGACTCGGGACTAGCGGGAGCAGATACGCAGTATTTT. Encoded protein: CASSDSGLAGADTQYF.

The chain carries TRBV7-9 and TRBJ2-7; TRBD1 agrees at 8 bases. Germline CDR1 and CDR2: SEHNR and FQNEAQ (reference sequence). This CDR3 contains 15 residues. V trimming: 4 bases; J trimming: 0 bases; junction bases outside the gene matches: 5. The CDR3 sequence: CASSSPGQASYEQYF. The CDR3 DNA is TGTGCCAGCAGCTCTCCGGGACAGGCCTCCTACGAGCAGTACTTC.

V usage is TRBV6-1 and J usage is TRBJ2-7, with D unclear. V gave up 0 bases and J gave up 0 bases, with 9 bases separating them. The CDR3 loop spans 15 amino acids. Germline-derived CDR1 and CDR2 are MNHNS and SASEGT. This chain's CDR3 is CASSEALRSSYEQYF. The DNA of the CDR3 is TGTGCCAGCAGTGAAGCTCTCCGGAGCTCCTACGAGCAGTACTTC.

This sequence joins TRBV19 and TRBJ1-1; 8 bases align to TRBD1. This CDR3 spans 15 amino acids. J was trimmed by 5 bases and V by 6 bases; bases with no gene match: 11. Germline values: CDR1 LNHDA, CDR2 SQIVND (reference sequence). The DNA for the CDR3 is TGTGCCAGTAGGTCCCCTGGACAGGGACGAACTGAAGCTTTCTTT. Translating it yields CASRSPGQGRTEAFF.

This chain uses TRBV5-1 with TRBJ2-7; 9 nucleotides match TRBD2. The CDR3 is made up of 16 amino acids. Trimming removed 4 bases from V and 3 bases from J; junction bases left unmatched: 11. Germline values: CDR1 SGHRS, CDR2 YFSETQ. CDR3: CASSPGLAPLRYEQYF. The CDR3 nucleotides read TGCGCCAGCAGCCCGGGACTAGCCCCACTACGCTACGAGCAGTACTTC. Full variable domain (outside the CDR3, taken from reference TRBV5-1 and TRBJ2-7): KAGVTQTPRYLIKTRGQQVTLSCSPISGHRSVSWYQQTPGQGLQFLFEYFSETQRNKGNFPGRFSGRQFSNSRSEMNVSTLELGDSALYLCASSPGLAPLRYEQYFGPGTRLTVT.